Presented here are 6 T cell receptor beta chains from one specimen sequenced in a study of T cell responses to AZD1222 COVID-19 vaccine. TCRdb keeps only in-frame clones here, not all; method: immunoSEQ multiplex PCR. The sample lists tens of thousands of clones; 90% were seen once. The input for sequencing was peripheral blood, taken 28 days after the second AZD1222 dose. Source of these receptors: an adult who received the AZD1222 COVID-19 vaccine.

This clone was seen only once. This chain joins TRBV7-9 and TRBJ1-2; 8 bases line up with TRBD1. V gave up 1 base and J gave up 4 bases; unmatched junction bases: 5. This CDR3 has 15 residues. CDR1 SEHNR and CDR2 FQNEAQ come from the germline V gene (reference sequence). In DNA form, the CDR3 reads TGTGCCAGCAGCTTAGGTGGCAGGGGGCGCTATGGCTACACCTTC. Translating gives CASSLGGRGRYGYTF.

This clone turned up a few times. The J gene is TRBJ1-2, the V gene TRBV5-1; 7 bases line up with TRBD1. The V gene end was trimmed by 0 bases and the J gene end by 6 bases; junction bases not matched to a gene: 2. The CDR3 consists of 13 residues. The germline V gene encodes CDR1 SGHRS and CDR2 YFSETQ. The CDR3 DNA reads as TGCGCCAGCAGCTTGGAAGGGGGCAATGGCTACACCTTC. Translated, it gives CASSLEGGNGYTF.

The V call is TRBV5-1, the J call TRBJ1-1; unclear D gene. Germline V gene lookup returns CDR1 SGHRS and CDR2 YFSETQ. This CDR3 is built from 13 residues. V was cut by 0 bases and J by 2 bases, with 5 bases left in between. CDR3 amino acids: CASSLERNTEAFF. The CDR3 region has the DNA TGCGCCAGCAGCTTGGAGCGCAACACTGAAGCTTTCTTT.

Concerning this clone itself: At the DNA level, this CDR3 is encoded by other sequences in the same sample as well. The chain uses TRBV6-2 or TRBV6-3 and TRBJ2-3, with 7 bases matching TRBD1. The CDR3 covers 15 residues. The V gene end was trimmed by 2 bases and the J gene end by 4 bases; junction bases not matched to a gene: 6. The germline gives CDR1 MNHEY, CDR2 SVGEGT. The CDR3 loop is CASSYGQGDADTQYF. The CDR3 DNA is TGTGCCAGCAGTTACGGGCAGGGGGACGCAGATACGCAGTATTTT.

The chain employs TRBV12-3 or TRBV12-4 and TRBJ1-3; D unclear. V was pared by 3 bases and J by 3 bases, with 6 bases between. The length of the CDR3 is 13 residues. The CDR3 region is CASSFYSGNTIYF. The CDR3 DNA is TGTGCCAGCAGTTTTTACAGTGGAAACACCATATATTTT.

The CDR3 loop is CATSRTSGGWGDTQYF. The CDR3 DNA follows: TGTGCCACCAGCAGGACTAGCGGGGGGTGGGGAGATACGCAGTATTTT. This rearrangement joins TRBV24-1 to TRBJ2-3; 14 bases are a match to TRBD2. In germline, CDR1 is KGHDR, CDR2 SFDVKD. J was trimmed by 5 bases and V by 7 bases; bases with no gene match: 7. The CDR3 contains 16 residues.